This entry describes one TCR beta chain. Its specificity is unknown. Each TCR beta library was made by quantitative 5'-RACE that incorporated molecular barcodes. Each CDR3 protein gets one entry after TCRdb re-called the 5' RACE reads with MiXCR. The table has approximately 140,000 distinct CDR3 sequences, under 20% seen once; the top ten hold approximately 33%. The data derive from a study of CD8 T cells in ankylosing spondylitis. General observations from the study: Disease-linked clones, CD8+, were relatively rare in peripheral blood. Apparently characteristic of ankylosing spondylitis blood was a TCR beta motif (about eight highly homologous variants). Reported data indicate significant enrichment of disease-linked clones within matched ankylosing spondylitis synovial fluid.

V was clipped by 3 bases and J by 2 bases, with 11 bases between them. CDR1 is LNHDA and CDR2 is SQIVND in the germline V gene (reference sequence). CDR3 length: 14 amino acids. The source is a male donor with ankylosing spondylitis. The sample consisted of blood, either unsorted or a sorted T cell fraction (not recorded which). The V gene is TRBV19, the J gene TRBJ2-7; weak D call: TRBD2 (5 bases). CDR3 sequence: CASSILAGTYEQYF. CDR3 bases: TGTGCCAGTAGTATTCTAGCTGGGACCTACGAGCAGTACTTC. Full variable domain (remainder filled in from reference TRBV19 and TRBJ2-7): DGGITQSPKYLFRKEGQNVTLSCEQNLNHDAMYWYRQDPGQGLRLIYYSQIVNDFQKGDIAEGYSVSREKKESFPLTVTSAQKNPTAFYLCASSILAGTYEQYFGPGTRLTVT.